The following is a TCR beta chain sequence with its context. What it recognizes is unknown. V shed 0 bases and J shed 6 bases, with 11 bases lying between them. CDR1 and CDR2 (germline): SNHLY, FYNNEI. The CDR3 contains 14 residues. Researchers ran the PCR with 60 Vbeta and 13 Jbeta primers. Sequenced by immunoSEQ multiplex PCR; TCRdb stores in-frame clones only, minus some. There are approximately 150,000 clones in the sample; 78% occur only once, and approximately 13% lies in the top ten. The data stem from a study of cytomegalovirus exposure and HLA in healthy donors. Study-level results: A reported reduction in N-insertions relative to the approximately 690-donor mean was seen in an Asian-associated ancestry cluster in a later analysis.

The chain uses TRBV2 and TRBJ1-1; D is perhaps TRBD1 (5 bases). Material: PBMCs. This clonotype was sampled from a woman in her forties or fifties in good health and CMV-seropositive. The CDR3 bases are TGTGCCAGCAGTGAAGCGCTCTCGGGGGCTGAAGCTTTCTTT. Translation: CASSEALSGAEAFF.